The 22 T cell receptor beta chains listed next were all sequenced from one sample in a study of T cells after yellow fever vaccination. Via MiXCR, TCRdb re-called the 5' RACE reads, giving one row per CDR3 protein. The sample contains 510,000 or so distinct CDR3 sequences, about 19% of which appear only once. Source: PBMCs, taken 15 days after the yellow fever booster vaccination. Receptor source: a man aged 25 to 45 who received the YFV17D yellow fever vaccine.

The V and J genes are TRBV10-3 and TRBJ1-1; weak D call: TRBD1 (6 bases). The CDR3 totals 14 residues. Trimming took 8 bases from V and 5 from J, leaving 18 bases between them. CDR1 is ENHRY and CDR2 is SYGVKD in the germline V gene. The CDR3 protein is CAIARGGRGTEAFF. The CDR3 nucleotides are TGTGCCATCGCCCGGGGGGGCCGGGGGACTGAAGCTTTCTTT.

This clonotype appeared a few times. The chain combines TRBV25-1 with TRBJ2-1; no clear D. With 8 bases removed from V and 7 bases from J, the gap between germline ends came to 15 bases. CDR1 and CDR2 (germline): MGHDK, SYGVNS. This CDR3 comprises 13 residues. CDR3 protein: CASQRADGNEQFF. Written as DNA, the CDR3 is TGTGCCAGCCAAAGAGCCGACGGGAATGAGCAGTTCTTC.

The DNA of the CDR3 is TGTGCCAGCAGTGAACCCTCCCAACTGGCCTACGAGCAGTACTTC. Translation gives CASSEPSQLAYEQYF. This sequence joins TRBV6-1 and TRBJ2-7; D is unresolved. V was cut by 2 bases and J by 2 bases, with 13 bases left in between. The germline V gene has CDR1 MNHNS and CDR2 SASEGT. The CDR3 sequence is 15 residues long.

V usage is TRBV3-1 and J usage is TRBJ2-1, with a weak D call TRBD2 (6 bases). In germline, CDR1 is LGHDT, CDR2 YNNKEL (reference sequence). Trimming removed 4 bases at V and 4 bases at J, with 14 bases between. The CDR3 is 15 residues long. The CDR3 loop is CASSPPVGGYNEQFF. CDR3 in DNA: TGTGCCAGCAGCCCCCCCGTGGGAGGATACAATGAGCAGTTCTTC.

In its sample, this clonotype was seen a few times. The V gene is TRBV18, the J gene TRBJ1-1; D call uncertain. V was shortened by 7 bases and J by 4 bases, with 16 bases between the two germline ends. CDR1 is KGHSH and CDR2 is LQKENI in the germline V gene. The CDR3 length is 14 residues. In DNA form, the CDR3 reads TGTGCCAGCTTATCCAAGGAGGGTGCCACTGAAGCTTTCTTT. It translates to CASLSKEGATEAFF.

This clonotype has just a few counts. This chain links TRBV10-3 with TRBJ2-7; 7 positions agree with TRBD1. Germline CDR1 reads ENHRY; CDR2 reads SYGVKD. Trimming removed 7 bases from V and 5 bases from J; junction bases left unmatched: 11. The CDR3 is made up of 14 amino acids. The CDR3 DNA is TGTGCCATCAACGAGGGGGCGCGTACCAACGAGCAGTACTTC. This encodes CAINEGARTNEQYF.

The sample holds a few counts of this clonotype. This chain uses TRBV18 with TRBJ1-3; D remains unclear. Trimming took off 7 bases at V and 0 bases at J, with 10 bases between the two ends. This CDR3 region has 14 residues. Per germline, CDR1 KGHSH and CDR2 LQKENI. The CDR3 is CASYDGNSGNTIYF. CDR3 DNA: TGTGCCAGCTACGACGGGAACTCTGGAAACACCATATATTTT.

In its sample, this clonotype was seen a few times. The CDR3 loop reads CASSLNWDSGPQHF. The CDR3 nucleotides read TGTGCCAGCAGTTTAAACTGGGACAGTGGGCCCCAGCATTTT. V usage is TRBV12-3 or TRBV12-4 and J usage is TRBJ1-5; the match to TRBD1 covers 7 bases. With 2 bases clipped from V and 9 bases from J, the junction kept 7 bases outside the gene matches. The CDR3 runs 14 residues.

The chain links TRBV20-1 to TRBJ2-1; 11 bases line up with TRBD2. Trimming removed 2 bases from V and 5 bases from J; junction bases left unmatched: 2. This CDR3 region has 14 residues. The germline V gene encodes CDR1 DFQATT and CDR2 SNEGSKA (reference sequence). CDR3 coding DNA: TGCAGTGCTAGAAGACTAGCGGGAAACAATGAGCAGTTCTTC. It codes for CSARRLAGNNEQFF.

This clonotype has just a few counts. Germline is not matched at one junction end, which may reflect a read error. The genes are TRBV20-1 and TRBJ2-1, with 10 nucleotides matching TRBD2. Germline CDR1 DFQATT, CDR2 SNEGSKA (reference sequence). This CDR3 is 16 amino acids long. The CDR3 nucleotides are TGCAGTGCTAGGCGGGTTGGGCTAGCGGGGGTCAATGACCAGTTCTTC. Its translation: CSARRVGLAGVNDQFF.

The genes are TRBV3-1 and TRBJ2-1; 16 bases match TRBD2. CDR1 LGHDT and CDR2 YNNKEL come from the germline V gene (reference sequence). This CDR3 spans 19 amino acids. V was pared by 0 bases and J by 0 bases, with 2 bases of the junction left unmatched. CDR3 coding DNA: TGTGCCAGCAGCCAAGAGGGACTAGCGGGAGGGATCTCCTACAATGAGCAGTTCTTC. It yields the protein CASSQEGLAGGISYNEQFF.

This chain connects TRBV18 to TRBJ2-1, with D possibly being TRBD2 (5 bases). Trimming cost V 2 bases and J 4 bases, with 12 bases left between them. Looked up from germline, CDR1 is KGHSH and CDR2 is LQKENI. The CDR3 totals 15 residues. This CDR3 is CASSPRAVTYNEQFF. The CDR3 DNA sequence: TGTGCCAGCTCACCAAGAGCGGTTACTTACAATGAGCAGTTCTTC. The variable domain in full, completed from reference TRBV18 and TRBJ2-1, reads NAGVMQNPRHLVRRRGQEARLRCSPMKGHSHVYWYRQLPEEGLKFMVYLQKENIIDESGMPKERFSAEFPKEGPSILRIQQVVRGDSAAYFCASSPRAVTYNEQFFGPGTRLTVL.

The chain uses TRBV20-1 and TRBJ2-1, with 9 bases that match TRBD2. The germline V gene encodes CDR1 DFQATT and CDR2 SNEGSKA (reference sequence). The V and J ends lost 2 bases and 6 bases, in that order; junction bases with no gene match: 8. The CDR3 is 15 residues long. The CDR3 DNA reads as TGCAGTGCTAGAACGGGGCGGGAGGGCCTCAATGAGCAGTTCTTC. It translates to CSARTGREGLNEQFF.

V and J are TRBV29-1 and TRBJ2-1; 10 bases line up with TRBD2. Germline V gene data show CDR1 as SQVTM and CDR2 as ANQGSEA. V shed 4 bases and J 6 bases; nucleotides not matched to a gene: 6. The CDR3 runs 14 residues. The DNA of the CDR3 is TGCAGCGTTGTAGCGCTAGCGGGAGCCAATGAGCAGTTCTTC. Translating gives CSVVALAGANEQFF.

With regard to this clonotype: One base away lies a much larger clone, so this may be a sequencing read error. This chain uses TRBV7-8 with TRBJ2-3; D is ambiguous. Trimming removed 3 bases at V and 0 bases at J, with 4 bases between. Looked up from germline, CDR1 is SGHVS and CDR2 is FQNEAQ. The CDR3 spans 13 residues. The chain's CDR3 is CASSFLSTDTQYF. CDR3 in DNA: TGTGCCAGCAGCTTCCTCAGCACAGATACGCAGTATTTT.

There are a few counts of this clonotype. The chain recombines TRBV7-2 with TRBJ1-2; the D gene is possibly TRBD1 (6 bases). This CDR3 comprises 14 residues. With 6 bases removed from V and 10 bases from J, the gap between germline ends came to 21 bases. Germline loops: CDR1 SGHTA, CDR2 FQGNSA. The DNA for the CDR3 is TGTGCCAGCAGTTCTCCCCCTGGGGGCAGCGACTACACCTTC. Amino acids: CASSSPPGGSDYTF.

This clonotype was counted a few times. V gene TRBV5-1 combines with J gene TRBJ2-5; the match to TRBD2 covers 10 bases. Losses at the gene ends were 0 bases for V and 5 bases for J; bases not matched to a gene: 4. The CDR3 runs 15 residues. Per the germline V gene, CDR1 is SGHRS and CDR2 is YFSETQ. CDR3 bases: TGCGCCAGCAGCTTGGGAAGCGGGAGGGTCGAGACCCAGTACTTC. Its protein is CASSLGSGRVETQYF.

This clonotype showed up many times. The chain joins TRBV25-1 to TRBJ1-4; 7 bases are a match to TRBD1. The CDR3 is 15 residues long. The germline gives CDR1 MGHDK, CDR2 SYGVNS. J gave up 3 bases and V 6 bases, and 7 bases lay outside the gene matches. The CDR3 sequence is CASRQGRISNEKLFF. The CDR3 coding sequence is TGTGCCAGCAGACAGGGGCGTATTTCTAATGAAAAACTGTTTTTT.

This clonotype was observed a few times. This sequence joins TRBV25-1 and TRBJ1-2; 8 positions agree with TRBD1. CDR1 MGHDK and CDR2 SYGVNS come from the germline V gene. The CDR3 runs 16 residues. The trim removed 1 base at V and 0 bases at J, leaving 4 bases unmatched. CDR3: CASSEWRGQANYGYTF. CDR3 nucleotides: TGTGCCAGCAGTGAATGGCGGGGACAGGCTAACTATGGCTACACCTTC.

The chain links TRBV12-5 to TRBJ2-1; the D gene is possibly TRBD2 (5 bases). The CDR3 loop spans 12 amino acids. Germline lookup yields CDR1 LGHNT and CDR2 FRNRAP. V lost 4 bases and J 6 bases, leaving 7 bases between the germline ends. The DNA for the CDR3 is TGTGCTAGTGGTTCTGCGGGCAATGAGCAGTTCTTC. Amino acid sequence: CASGSAGNEQFF.

This clonotype was detected a few times. The CDR3 protein is CASSPPGTGAYGYTF. The DNA of the CDR3 is TGTGCCAGCTCACCTCCCGGGACAGGGGCCTATGGCTACACCTTC. The rearrangement uses TRBV18 and TRBJ1-2, with 10 positions matching TRBD1. The CDR3 loop spans 15 amino acids. With V trimmed by 3 bases and J by 4 bases, 5 bases remained unmatched. Germline values: CDR1 KGHSH, CDR2 LQKENI.

V and J are TRBV6-5 and TRBJ1-1; the match to TRBD1 covers 8 bases. V was pared by 6 bases and J by 8 bases, with 5 bases of the junction left unmatched. This CDR3 has 12 amino acids. Germline assignment: CDR1 MNHEY and CDR2 SVGAGI. CDR3 region: CASSTPGGEAFF. As DNA, the CDR3 is TGTGCCAGCAGCACCCCAGGGGGCGAAGCTTTCTTT.